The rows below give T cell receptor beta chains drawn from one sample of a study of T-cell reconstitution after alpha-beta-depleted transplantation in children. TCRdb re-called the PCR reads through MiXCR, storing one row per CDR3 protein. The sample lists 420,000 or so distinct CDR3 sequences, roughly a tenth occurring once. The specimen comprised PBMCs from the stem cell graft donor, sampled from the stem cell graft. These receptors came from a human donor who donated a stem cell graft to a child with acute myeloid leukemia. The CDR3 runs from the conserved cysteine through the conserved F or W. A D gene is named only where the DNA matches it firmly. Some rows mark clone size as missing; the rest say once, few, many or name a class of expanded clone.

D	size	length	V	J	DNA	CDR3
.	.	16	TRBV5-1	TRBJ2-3	TGCGCCAGCAGCTTGTTCAGGGATTCGTCCGCGTCAACGCAGTATTTT	CASSLFRDSSASTQYF
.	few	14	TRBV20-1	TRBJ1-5	TGCAGTGCTAGAGACCAGTCTGGAATCAGCCCCCAGCATTTT	CSARDQSGISPQHF
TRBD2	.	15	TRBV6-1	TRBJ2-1	TGTGCCAGCAGCGATCCTGCTAGCGGCCTCAATGAGCAGTTCTTC	CASSDPASGLNEQFF
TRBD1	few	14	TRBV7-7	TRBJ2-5	TGTGCTAGCAGCTACGGGACAGTCGGCGAGACCCAGTACTTC	CASSYGTVGETQYF
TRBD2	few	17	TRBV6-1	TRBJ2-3	TGTGCCAGCAGGGGAAGAGGGAGGACTAGCGGTGATGATACGCAGTATTTT	CASRGRGRTSGDDTQYF
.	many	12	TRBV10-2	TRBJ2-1	TGCGCCAGCAGTGATATAGGTAATGAGCAGTTCTTC	CASSDIGNEQFF
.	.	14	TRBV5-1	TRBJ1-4	TGCGCCAGCAGCTTCCAGGGACGCGATGAAAAACTGTTTTTT	CASSFQGRDEKLFF
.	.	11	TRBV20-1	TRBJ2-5	TGCAGTGCTAGATTCTCCGGGACCCAGTACTTC	CSARFSGTQYF
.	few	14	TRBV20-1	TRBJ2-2	TGCAGTGCTAGCCGGGGAGCGAACACCGGGGAGCTGTTTTTT	CSASRGANTGELFF
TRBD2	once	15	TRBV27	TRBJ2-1	TGTGCCAGCAGTTTACCTAGCGGGAAATACAATGAGCAGTTCTTC	CASSLPSGKYNEQFF
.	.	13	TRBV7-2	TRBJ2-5	TGTGCCAGCAGCTTTGGGCGGGGAGAGACCCAGTACTTC	CASSFGRGETQYF
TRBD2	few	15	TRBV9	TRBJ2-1	TGTGCCAGCAGCGTATCTAGCGGGAGGATCTATGAGCAGTTCTTC	CASSVSSGRIYEQFF
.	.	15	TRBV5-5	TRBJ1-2	TGTGCCAGCAGCTTGGGTCCCCAGGGGAACTATGGCTACACCTTC	CASSLGPQGNYGYTF
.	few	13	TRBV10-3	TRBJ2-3	TGTGCCATCAGTGGAGGGACCCACGGGGCGCAGTATTTT	CAISGGTHGAQYF
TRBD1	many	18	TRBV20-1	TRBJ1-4	TGCAGTGCTAGAGACCGACAATTGGACAGGGCTTTGAATGAAAAACTGTTTTTT	CSARDRQLDRALNEKLFF
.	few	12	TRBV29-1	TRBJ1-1	TGCAGCGTCGACCCCAGGGGCCGTGAAGCTTTCTTT	CSVDPRGREAFF
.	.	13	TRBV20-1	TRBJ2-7	TGCAGTGCTTGGGACCGAGATTCCTACGAGCAGTACTTC	CSAWDRDSYEQYF
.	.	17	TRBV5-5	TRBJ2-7	TGTGCCAGCAGCTCTCCGTTATCAATCAGGGACGGATACGAGCAGTACTTC	CASSSPLSIRDGYEQYF
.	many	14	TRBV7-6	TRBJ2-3	TGTGCCAGCAGCGAACGGGGTATGGCAGATACGCAGTATTTT	CASSERGMADTQYF
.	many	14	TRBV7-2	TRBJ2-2	TGTGCCAGCAGCGAGACAGTGAACACCGGGGAGCTGTTTTTT	CASSETVNTGELFF
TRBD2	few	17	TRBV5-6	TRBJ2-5	TGTGCCAGCAGCTCGCCCCTGGTGGCGGGGGGGAAAGAGACCCAGTACTTC	CASSSPLVAGGKETQYF